This is a list of T cell receptor beta chains from one sample in a study of cytomegalovirus exposure and HLA in healthy donors. Here immunoSEQ multiplex PCR was the method, and the copy in TCRdb shows in-frame clones only, minus some. In the table there are 60,000 to 80,000 clones, around 81% of which are singletons. The sequenced sample consisted of PBMCs. Receptors originate from a man aged 25 to 40 in good health and CMV-seronegative. CDR3s include the opening cysteine and the closing phenylalanine or tryptophan. Fields, in order: clone size, J gene, D gene, V gene, CDR3 protein, CDR3 DNA. A D gene is named only where the DNA matches it firmly. The size of a clone is reported for some rows only, either as once, few or many, or as a class for expanded clones.

abundance: .
j_gene: TRBJ2-1
d_gene: TRBD2
v_gene: TRBV4-3
CDR3aa: CASSQGPAGVYNEQFF
CDR3nt: TGCGCCAGCAGCCAAGGTCCAGCGGGGGTCTACAATGAGCAGTTCTTC

abundance: .
j_gene: TRBJ2-5
d_gene: .
v_gene: TRBV5-1
CDR3aa: CASSLEGGRGETQYF
CDR3nt: TGCGCCAGCAGCTTGGAAGGGGGCCGGGGGGAGACCCAGTACTTC

abundance: .
j_gene: TRBJ2-1
d_gene: TRBD2
v_gene: TRBV6-5
CDR3aa: CASGGSNEQFF
CDR3nt: TGTGCTAGCGGGGGGTCCAATGAGCAGTTCTTC

abundance: .
j_gene: TRBJ2-1
d_gene: TRBD2
v_gene: TRBV4-1
CDR3aa: CASSHPSGVFEQFF
CDR3nt: TGCGCCAGCAGCCATCCTAGCGGGGTTTTTGAGCAGTTCTTC

abundance: .
j_gene: TRBJ2-7
d_gene: TRBD1
v_gene: TRBV4-1
CDR3aa: CASGTGAYEQYF
CDR3nt: TGCGCCAGCGGGACAGGGGCCTACGAGCAGTACTTC

abundance: .
j_gene: TRBJ1-5
d_gene: .
v_gene: TRBV7-2
CDR3aa: CASSPIAFQYSNQPQHF
CDR3nt: TGTGCCAGCAGCCCGATAGCGTTTCAATATAGCAATCAGCCCCAGCATTTT

abundance: .
j_gene: TRBJ2-7
d_gene: .
v_gene: TRBV29-1
CDR3aa: CSVELADYEQYF
CDR3nt: TGCAGCGTTGAACTAGCAGATTACGAGCAGTACTTC

abundance: .
j_gene: TRBJ1-2
d_gene: TRBD1
v_gene: TRBV28
CDR3aa: CASRPGQNYGYTF
CDR3nt: TGTGCCAGCAGACCGGGACAGAACTATGGCTACACCTTC

abundance: .
j_gene: TRBJ2-1
d_gene: TRBD2
v_gene: TRBV5-1
CDR3aa: CASSPGLANNEQFF
CDR3nt: TGCGCCAGCAGTCCTGGACTAGCGAACAATGAGCAGTTCTTC

abundance: .
j_gene: TRBJ2-1
d_gene: .
v_gene: TRBV4-3
CDR3aa: CASSLDAPGGIYNEQFF
CDR3nt: TGCGCCAGCAGCCTGGACGCCCCTGGCGGGATCTACAATGAGCAGTTCTTC

abundance: once
j_gene: TRBJ2-1
d_gene: .
v_gene: TRBV25-1
CDR3aa: CASQGAGLYNEQFF
CDR3nt: TGTGCCAGCCAAGGGGCGGGACTCTACAATGAGCAGTTCTTC

abundance: .
j_gene: TRBJ2-7
d_gene: .
v_gene: TRBV30
CDR3aa: CAWTTPRGSYEQYF
CDR3nt: TGTGCCTGGACCACCCCTCGAGGGTCCTACGAGCAGTACTTC

abundance: .
j_gene: TRBJ1-5
d_gene: .
v_gene: TRBV29-1
CDR3aa: CSGGSGDAGPQHF
CDR3nt: TGCAGCGGAGGCTCAGGGGATGCGGGGCCCCAGCATTTT

abundance: .
j_gene: TRBJ1-4
d_gene: .
v_gene: TRBV5-4
CDR3aa: CASTLGGASHNEKLFF
CDR3nt: TGTGCCAGCACCCTAGGGGGGGCGAGCCACAATGAAAAACTGTTTTTT

abundance: .
j_gene: TRBJ2-7
d_gene: .
v_gene: TRBV27
CDR3aa: CASASSAGEVSYEQYF
CDR3nt: TGTGCCAGCGCGTCCTCCGCAGGGGAAGTCTCCTACGAGCAGTACTTC

abundance: .
j_gene: TRBJ1-1
d_gene: .
v_gene: TRBV28
CDR3aa: CASSRGTEAFF
CDR3nt: TGTGCCAGCAGTAGGGGAACTGAAGCTTTCTTT

abundance: medium-sized
j_gene: TRBJ2-1
d_gene: .
v_gene: TRBV19
CDR3aa: CASSQALGDEQFF
CDR3nt: TGTGCCAGTAGCCAGGCCTTAGGGGATGAGCAGTTCTTC

abundance: .
j_gene: TRBJ2-2
d_gene: TRBD2
v_gene: TRBV25-1
CDR3aa: CASSDRTSYTGELFF
CDR3nt: TGTGCCAGCAGTGATCGGACTAGCTATACCGGGGAGCTGTTTTTT

abundance: .
j_gene: TRBJ1-1
d_gene: .
v_gene: TRBV28
CDR3aa: CASSSNTEAFF
CDR3nt: TGTGCCAGCAGCAGTAACACTGAAGCTTTCTTT

abundance: .
j_gene: TRBJ1-6
d_gene: .
v_gene: TRBV7-9
CDR3aa: CASSLDSVSNSPLHF
CDR3nt: TGTGCCAGCAGCTTAGACTCCGTTTCGAATTCACCCCTCCACTTT

abundance: .
j_gene: TRBJ1-1
d_gene: .
v_gene: TRBV27
CDR3aa: CASSLGGVFTEAFF
CDR3nt: TGTGCCAGCAGCCTAGGGGGGGTGTTCACTGAAGCTTTCTTT

abundance: .
j_gene: TRBJ1-2
d_gene: .
v_gene: TRBV28
CDR3aa: CATSTLYGYTF
CDR3nt: TGTGCCACCTCAACACTATATGGCTACACCTTC

abundance: .
j_gene: TRBJ1-1
d_gene: .
v_gene: TRBV6-5
CDR3aa: CASSYSRGYTEAFF
CDR3nt: TGTGCCAGCAGTTACTCCCGGGGATACACTGAAGCTTTCTTT

abundance: few
j_gene: TRBJ1-2
d_gene: .
v_gene: TRBV18
CDR3aa: CASSPSKDSEFGYTF
CDR3nt: TGTGCCAGCTCACCTTCGAAGGACAGTGAGTTTGGCTACACCTTC

abundance: .
j_gene: TRBJ2-6
d_gene: .
v_gene: TRBV19
CDR3aa: CATEKGGSLGNWLSGANVLTF
CDR3nt: TGTGCCACCGAAAAAGGCGGATCGCTAGGAAATTGGCTCTCTGGGGCCAACGTCCTGACTTTC

abundance: .
j_gene: TRBJ1-4
d_gene: .
v_gene: TRBV2
CDR3aa: CASYRAGHPPTNEKLFF
CDR3nt: TGTGCCAGCTATAGGGCAGGGCACCCTCCAACTAATGAAAAACTGTTTTTT

abundance: .
j_gene: TRBJ2-5
d_gene: .
v_gene: TRBV7-2
CDR3aa: CASSPRQLRGETQYF
CDR3nt: TGTGCCAGCAGCCCGCGACAACTCCGAGGGGAGACCCAGTACTTC

abundance: .
j_gene: TRBJ1-2
d_gene: .
v_gene: TRBV7-2
CDR3aa: CASSSPTVRAGYTF
CDR3nt: TGTGCCAGCAGCTCTCCGACAGTTAGGGCTGGCTACACCTTC

abundance: .
j_gene: TRBJ2-7
d_gene: .
v_gene: TRBV28
CDR3aa: CASSDSYEQYF
CDR3nt: TGTGCCAGCAGTGACAGCTACGAGCAGTACTTC

abundance: .
j_gene: TRBJ1-4
d_gene: TRBD1
v_gene: TRBV10-3
CDR3aa: CAISGGGDEKLFF
CDR3nt: TGTGCCATCAGTGGAGGGGGCGATGAAAAACTGTTTTTT

abundance: .
j_gene: TRBJ2-1
d_gene: .
v_gene: TRBV28
CDR3aa: CASTTVGATLGEQFF
CDR3nt: TGTGCCAGCACCACGGTAGGGGCTACCTTGGGTGAGCAGTTCTTC

abundance: once
j_gene: TRBJ1-1
d_gene: TRBD1
v_gene: TRBV27
CDR3aa: CASSLRQGGTEAFF
CDR3nt: TGTGCCAGCAGTCTCCGACAGGGAGGCACTGAAGCTTTCTTT

abundance: .
j_gene: TRBJ2-7
d_gene: .
v_gene: TRBV5-4
CDR3aa: CASSFGVTADYEQYF
CDR3nt: TGTGCCAGCAGCTTTGGCGTGACAGCAGACTACGAGCAGTACTTC

abundance: .
j_gene: TRBJ2-6
d_gene: .
v_gene: TRBV30
CDR3aa: CACDNSGANVLTF
CDR3nt: TGTGCCTGCGACAACTCTGGGGCCAACGTCCTGACTTTC

abundance: .
j_gene: TRBJ1-5
d_gene: .
v_gene: TRBV11-2
CDR3aa: CASSLGGPSNQPQHF
CDR3nt: TGTGCCAGCAGCTTGGGGGGACCTAGCAATCAGCCCCAGCATTTT

abundance: .
j_gene: TRBJ1-1
d_gene: .
v_gene: TRBV7-9
CDR3aa: CASSLGSRGEAFF
CDR3nt: TGTGCCAGCAGCTTAGGCAGTAGGGGTGAAGCTTTCTTT

abundance: .
j_gene: TRBJ2-5
d_gene: .
v_gene: TRBV27
CDR3aa: CASSFVSSPTQYF
CDR3nt: TGTGCCAGCAGTTTTGTCTCCTCTCCGACCCAGTACTTC

abundance: .
j_gene: TRBJ1-1
d_gene: .
v_gene: TRBV28
CDR3aa: CASATGDRGLGTEAFF
CDR3nt: TGTGCCAGTGCGACCGGAGACAGAGGATTGGGCACTGAAGCTTTCTTT

abundance: .
j_gene: TRBJ2-7
d_gene: .
v_gene: TRBV19
CDR3aa: CATRTASYEQYF
CDR3nt: TGTGCCACCAGGACAGCCTCCTACGAGCAGTACTTC

abundance: .
j_gene: TRBJ1-2
d_gene: .
v_gene: TRBV7-9
CDR3aa: CASSLETTGLGYTF
CDR3nt: TGTGCCAGCAGCTTAGAAACAACAGGGCTTGGCTACACCTTC

abundance: .
j_gene: TRBJ2-7
d_gene: .
v_gene: TRBV5-1
CDR3aa: CASSLGQGLDEQYF
CDR3nt: TGCGCCAGCAGCTTGGGGCAGGGGTTGGACGAGCAGTACTTC

abundance: .
j_gene: TRBJ2-3
d_gene: .
v_gene: TRBV7-6
CDR3aa: CASSTGTDTQYF
CDR3nt: TGTGCCAGCAGCACCGGTACGGATACGCAGTATTTT

abundance: once
j_gene: TRBJ2-6
d_gene: .
v_gene: TRBV5-1
CDR3aa: CASSGHSGFGSGANVLTF
CDR3nt: TGCGCCAGCAGCGGGCATTCAGGGTTCGGCTCTGGGGCCAACGTCCTGACTTTC

abundance: .
j_gene: TRBJ2-5
d_gene: .
v_gene: TRBV4-1
CDR3aa: CASSQVQGGARTQYF
CDR3nt: TGCGCCAGCAGCCAGGTACAGGGAGGGGCCAGGACCCAGTACTTC

abundance: few
j_gene: TRBJ1-4
d_gene: TRBD1
v_gene: TRBV4-3
CDR3aa: CASSQGAGGYEKLFF
CDR3nt: TGCGCCAGCAGCCAAGGGGCAGGGGGCTATGAAAAACTGTTTTTT